The 31 T cell receptor beta chains presented below share a single source sample, sequenced in a study of vaccination effects on CD4 cells after COVID-19. Antigen-specific CD4+ T cells were first expanded with viral peptide pools by the ViraFEST assay and only then sequenced. Investigators separated out CD4+ T cells once around 11 days of culture had passed. Vaccine administered to participants consisted of two doses of either BNT162b2 or mRNA-1273. These receptors' targets are unknown. The data were produced by immunoSEQ multiplex PCR, yet TCRdb's version contains in-frame clones alone and is incomplete. This sample has fewer than 80,000 clones; 74% occur once, and the top ten carry 1.5% to 1.7%. The sequences come from CD4+ T cells from PBMCs cultured with HCoV-229E spike peptides, collected after COVID-19 vaccination. The origin of the receptors is a human donor who received a COVID-19 vaccine.

The rearrangement links TRBV16 to TRBJ2-2; 7 bases are a match to TRBD2. This CDR3 spans 17 amino acids. The trim removed 4 bases at V and 2 bases at J, leaving 10 bases unmatched. The germline gives CDR1 KGHSY, CDR2 FQNENV. CDR3 sequence (DNA): TGTGCCAGCAGCCTCTCGGCGGGGGTGATAAACACCGGGGAGCTGTTTTTT. Amino acids: CASSLSAGVINTGELFF.

The rearrangement joins TRBV15 to TRBJ1-5; tentatively, D is TRBD1 (6 bases). V lost 0 bases to trimming and J lost 0 bases, with 15 bases between them. The germline gives CDR1 LNHNV, CDR2 YYDKDF (reference sequence). The CDR3 consists of 18 residues. CDR3 protein: CATSRDFWTVSSNQPQHF. The DNA for the CDR3 is TGTGCCACCAGCAGAGATTTCTGGACAGTTTCTAGCAATCAGCCCCAGCATTTT.

This clone was detected a few times. The J gene is TRBJ2-7, the V gene TRBV6-5; 9 positions agree with TRBD1. Trimming cost V 6 bases and J 2 bases; bases outside gene matches: 8. There are 15 residues in the CDR3. Germline CDR1 is MNHEY and CDR2 is SVGAGI. The CDR3 bases are TGTGCCAGCAGCGACCCCGGGACAGGGACCTACGAGCAGTACGTC. Translation: CASSDPGTGTYEQYV.

The chain couples TRBV7-3 to TRBJ2-2, with 7 bases that match TRBD2. V dropped 0 bases and J dropped 0; count of bases not matched to a gene: 4. CDR3 length equals 17 residues. CDR1 and CDR2 from the germline V gene are SGHTA and FQGTGA. The DNA for the CDR3 is TGTGCCAGCAGCTTAACGAGGGCGGGGGCGAACACCGGGGAGCTGTTTTTT. This codes for CASSLTRAGANTGELFF.

The rearrangement links TRBV6-4 to TRBJ2-3; 7 bases fit TRBD1. J lost 2 bases, V lost 2 bases, and 1 base had no gene match. Germline V gene data show CDR1 as MRHNA and CDR2 as SNTAGT. This CDR3 region has 14 residues. The CDR3 is CASSDRGPTDTQYF. The CDR3 DNA reads TGTGCCAGCAGTGACAGGGGGCCCACAGATACGCAGTATTTT.

V is TRBV7-8 and J is TRBJ2-5, with 7 bases matching TRBD1. The junction had 13 bases not matched to a gene; V was cut back by 7 bases and J by 8 bases. The CDR3 has 14 residues. Germline values: CDR1 SGHVS, CDR2 FQNEAQ. CDR3: CASTIRQGRVTQYF. The CDR3 coding sequence is TGTGCCAGCACCATAAGACAGGGAAGAGTAACCCAGTACTTC.

The rearrangement joins TRBV7-8 to TRBJ1-1; tentative D call: TRBD1 (5 bases). Germline CDR1 is SGHVS and CDR2 is FQNEAQ. This CDR3 has 17 residues. V was pared by 4 bases and J by 5 bases, with 23 bases between. DNA of the CDR3: TGTGCCAGCAGCTCCCCCATGGGGGTAATGTTCCGGACTGAAGCTTTCTTT. Translation: CASSSPMGVMFRTEAFF.

This chain connects TRBV27 to TRBJ2-2, with TRBD1 as a possible D gene (7 bases). The V end lost 2 bases, the J end lost 2 bases, and 12 bases lay between the germline ends. The CDR3 contains 16 residues. Germline V lookup: CDR1 MNHEY, CDR2 SMNVEV (reference sequence). This CDR3 is CASSLHQGGNTGELFF. CDR3 DNA: TGTGCCAGCAGTTTACATCAGGGGGGAAACACCGGGGAGCTGTTTTTT.

The chain combines TRBV30 with TRBJ1-5; TRBD1 agrees at 7 bases. With 0 bases clipped from V and 1 base from J, the junction kept 6 bases outside the gene matches. Germline V CDR1 and CDR2: GTSNPN, SVGIG (reference sequence). The CDR3 covers 16 residues. This chain's CDR3 is CAWSVQGGASNQPQHF. The CDR3 DNA follows: TGTGCCTGGAGTGTACAAGGGGGCGCGAGCAATCAGCCCCAGCATTTT. The variable domain in full, with the rest retrieved from reference TRBV30 and TRBJ1-5, is SQTIHQWPATLVQPVGSPLSLECTVEGTSNPNLYWYRQAAGRGLQLLFYSVGIGQISSEVPQNLSASRPQDRQFILSSKKLLLSDSGFYLCAWSVQGGASNQPQHFGDGTRLSIL.

This chain's CDR3 is CASSEGGLGLTQYF. CDR3 nucleotides: TGTGCCAGCAGCGAGGGGGGCCTTGGTTTGACGCAGTATTTT. V gene TRBV3-1 (or the pseudogene TRBV3-2) combines with J gene TRBJ2-3, with D perhaps TRBD1 or TRBD2 (6 bases each). This CDR3 region has 14 residues. V shed 5 bases and J shed 9 bases, with 18 bases lying between them. The germline V gene encodes CDR1 LGHDT and CDR2 YNNKEL (reference sequence).

The rearrangement joins TRBV7-3 to TRBJ1-2; TRBD1 might be the D (6 bases). This CDR3 has 14 amino acids. V lost 4 bases, J lost 8 bases, and 17 bases lay in between. Germline values: CDR1 SGHTA, CDR2 FQGTGA. CDR3 region: CASSSRGAEKGYTF. Written as DNA, the CDR3 is TGTGCCAGCAGCTCCCGGGGGGCAGAGAAAGGCTACACCTTC. Combining the CDR3 with reference TRBV7-3 and TRBJ1-2 gives the whole variable domain GAGVSQTPSNKVTEKGKYVELRCDPISGHTALYWYRQSLGQGPEFLIYFQGTGAADDSGLPNDRFFAVRPEGSVSTLKIQRTERGDSAVYLCASSSRGAEKGYTFGSGTRLTVV.

The J gene is TRBJ2-5, the V gene TRBV19; 11 bases agree with TRBD2. The CDR3 contains 14 residues. J was trimmed by 4 bases and V by 4 bases; bases with no gene match: 2. Germline CDR1 LNHDA, CDR2 SQIVND (reference sequence). The CDR3 nucleotides read TGTGCCAGTAGTAGGGGACTAGCGGTAGAGACCCAGTACTTC. It specifies CASSRGLAVETQYF.

V and J are TRBV3-1 (or the pseudogene TRBV3-2) and TRBJ1-2; the D gene is possibly TRBD1 (5 bases). The V gene's germline CDR1 is LGHDT and CDR2 YNNKEL (reference sequence). CDR3 length: 16 amino acids. Between the trimmed V and J ends, which lost 3 bases and 9 bases, there was a span of 23 bases. CDR3 coding DNA: TGTGCCAGCAGCCATGGCGCCGACAGTTCGCGAGGAAGCTACACCTTC. Translating it yields CASSHGADSSRGSYTF.

The rearrangement joins TRBV7-6 to TRBJ2-3; 9 nucleotides match TRBD2. The CDR3 loop spans 16 amino acids. V was pared by 5 bases and J by 4 bases, with 10 bases of the junction left unmatched. Germline V gene lookup returns CDR1 SGHVS and CDR2 FNYEAQ. The CDR3 loop is CASSLRGGGAADTQYF. CDR3 DNA sequence: TGTGCCAGCAGCCTGCGTGGCGGGGGGGCGGCAGATACGCAGTATTTT.

V usage is TRBV7-2 and J usage is TRBJ2-3; no clear D. Trimming left V 5 bases short and J 2 bases short, with 8 bases between. Germline V gives CDR1 SGHTA, CDR2 FQGNSA. The CDR3 has 13 residues. The CDR3 nucleotides read TGTGCCAGCAGCCCACGTCACACAGATACGCAGTATTTT. Amino acid sequence: CASSPRHTDTQYF.

The rearrangement uses TRBV7-9 and TRBJ1-3; TRBD1 matches 8 bases. Per germline, CDR1 SEHNR and CDR2 FQNEAQ (reference sequence). The CDR3 extends over 16 amino acids. V was pared by 5 bases and J by 4 bases, with 10 bases of the junction left unmatched. This CDR3 reads CASSITTGGSGNTIYF. CDR3 coding DNA: TGTGCCAGCAGCATTACCACAGGGGGATCGGGAAACACCATATATTTT.

The chain carries TRBV24-1 and TRBJ2-1, with a tentative D call TRBD1 (6 bases). Looked up from germline, CDR1 is KGHDR and CDR2 is SFDVKD. The CDR3 totals 16 residues. V gave up 2 bases and J gave up 3 bases, with 13 bases separating them. The CDR3 is CATSDSGQQFYNEQFF. In DNA, the CDR3 is TGTGCCACCAGTGATTCTGGACAGCAGTTCTACAATGAGCAGTTCTTC.

The chain uses TRBV7-3 and TRBJ2-2; TRBD1 matches at 7 bases. Per the germline V gene, CDR1 is SGHTA and CDR2 is FQGTGA. The length of the CDR3 is 14 residues. J was trimmed by 6 bases and V by 6 bases; bases with no gene match: 7. CDR3 residues: CASRASTGAGELFF. The CDR3 nucleotides are TGTGCCAGCAGGGCCTCTACAGGGGCCGGGGAGCTGTTTTTT.

This clone was picked up one time. The rearrangement uses TRBV7-2 and TRBJ1-4; TRBD1 is a possible D gene (5 bases). This CDR3 region has 15 residues. CDR1 is SGHTA and CDR2 is FQGNSA in the germline V gene. Trimming took off 2 bases at V and 5 bases at J, with 12 bases between the two ends. CDR3 in DNA: TGTGCCAGCAGCTTATTTCAGGGCGAGAATGAAAAACTGTTTTTT. Its protein is CASSLFQGENEKLFF.

The chain combines TRBV3-1 (or the pseudogene TRBV3-2) with TRBJ2-3, with 10 nucleotides matching TRBD1. The CDR3 has 14 residues. Germline loops: CDR1 LGHDT, CDR2 YNNKEL (reference sequence). Trimming removed 1 base from V and 7 bases from J; junction bases left unmatched: 2. In nucleotides, the CDR3 is TGTGCCAGCAGCCAAGGGACAGGGGGATATACGCAGTATTTT. Translation gives CASSQGTGGYTQYF.

The chain carries TRBV4-1 and TRBJ2-2; 7 bases agree with TRBD2. V shed 3 bases, J shed 6 bases, and the junction held 13 bases outside the gene matches. There are 17 residues in the CDR3. Per the germline V gene, CDR1 is MGHRA and CDR2 is YSYEKL. The DNA for the CDR3 is TGCGCCAGCAGCCATCTCCCTGCGGGGGTCGACGCCGGGGAGCTGTTTTTT. Protein product: CASSHLPAGVDAGELFF.

V usage is TRBV2 and J usage is TRBJ2-2; 8 positions agree with TRBD1. Trimming took 8 bases from V and 8 from J; bases not matched to a gene: 10. This CDR3 comprises 14 residues. Germline V gives CDR1 SNHLY, CDR2 FYNNEI. CDR3 sequence: CASRNTGGVGELFF. Written as DNA, the CDR3 is TGTGCCAGCCGCAACACAGGGGGTGTGGGGGAGCTGTTTTTT.

The chain is built from TRBV5-1 and TRBJ2-5; D remains ambiguous. Germline values: CDR1 SGHRS, CDR2 YFSETQ. V was clipped by 1 base and J by 2 bases, with 9 bases between them. The length of the CDR3 is 14 residues. The DNA of the CDR3 is TGCGCCAGCAGCTTGCCCGGCGGTCAAGAGACCCAGTACTTC. Its protein is CASSLPGGQETQYF.

This clone was detected only a few times. The genes are TRBV14 and TRBJ1-3; no clear D gene. This CDR3 is 15 amino acids long. In germline, CDR1 is SGHDN, CDR2 FVKESK. With 0 bases removed from V and 0 bases from J, the gap between germline ends came to 6 bases. The chain's CDR3 is CASSQDWNSGNTIYF. The CDR3 DNA reads TGTGCCAGCAGCCAAGACTGGAACTCTGGAAACACCATATATTTT.

This sequence joins TRBV29-1 and TRBJ1-1; no reliable D call. Germline CDR1 is SQVTM and CDR2 is ANQGSEA. The CDR3 has 12 residues. Trimming shortened V by 1 base and J by 2 bases, and 5 bases separated the two germline ends. CDR3: CSVEGLNTEAFF. The CDR3 DNA is TGCAGCGTTGAAGGCCTAAACACTGAAGCTTTCTTT.

The V call is TRBV7-2, the J call TRBJ2-2, with D unresolved. CDR3 size: 15 residues. V lost 0 bases to trimming and J lost 6 bases, with 11 bases between them. The germline V gene encodes CDR1 SGHTA and CDR2 FQGNSA. CDR3 coding DNA: TGTGCCAGCAGCTTAGCCCCTAGGGCGGCCGGGGAGCTGTTTTTT. Its translation: CASSLAPRAAGELFF.

The rearrangement uses TRBV5-1 and TRBJ1-1; D call uncertain. The V end lost 4 bases, the J end lost 1 base, and 17 bases lay between the germline ends. Per germline, CDR1 SGHRS and CDR2 YFSETQ. There are 16 residues in the CDR3. The CDR3 protein is CASSTEKQRQNTEAFF. CDR3 nucleotides: TGCGCCAGCAGCACCGAAAAACAGAGACAGAACACTGAAGCTTTCTTT.

This clone was found a few times. The chain recombines TRBV6-1 with TRBJ2-7, with TRBD1 identical over 7 bases. The CDR3 runs 12 residues. V trimming: 0 bases; J trimming: 11 bases; junction bases outside the gene matches: 4. Looked up from germline, CDR1 is MNHNS and CDR2 is SASEGT. CDR3 bases: TGTGCCAGCAGTGAAGCGACAGGGATAGAGTACGTC. Amino acids: CASSEATGIEYV.

J is TRBJ1-4 and V is TRBV15; D is ambiguous. Germline V gives CDR1 LNHNV, CDR2 YYDKDF (reference sequence). V was clipped by 0 bases and J by 4 bases, with 12 bases between them. The CDR3 consists of 16 residues. CDR3 in DNA: TGTGCCACCAGCAGAGAACTTCAGGCGGGTAATGAAAAACTGTTTTTT. Protein sequence: CATSRELQAGNEKLFF.

This clone was counted once. This chain links TRBV9 with TRBJ1-5; no reliable D call. V was pared by 1 base and J by 3 bases, with 8 bases between. CDR1 and CDR2 (germline): SGDLS, YYNGEE. The CDR3 consists of 14 residues. DNA for the CDR3: TGTGCCAGCAGCGTACTCGATACCAATCAGCCCCAGCATTTT. It codes for CASSVLDTNQPQHF.

The chain couples TRBV10-2 to TRBJ2-7; 7 bases agree with TRBD1. Trimming removed 3 bases from V and 2 bases from J; junction bases left unmatched: 4. Germline V gene data show CDR1 as WSHSY and CDR2 as SAAADI. There are 14 residues in the CDR3. CDR3 nucleotides: TGCGCCAGCAGTGACAGGGGGACGACCTACGAGCAGTACGTC. Its translation is CASSDRGTTYEQYV.